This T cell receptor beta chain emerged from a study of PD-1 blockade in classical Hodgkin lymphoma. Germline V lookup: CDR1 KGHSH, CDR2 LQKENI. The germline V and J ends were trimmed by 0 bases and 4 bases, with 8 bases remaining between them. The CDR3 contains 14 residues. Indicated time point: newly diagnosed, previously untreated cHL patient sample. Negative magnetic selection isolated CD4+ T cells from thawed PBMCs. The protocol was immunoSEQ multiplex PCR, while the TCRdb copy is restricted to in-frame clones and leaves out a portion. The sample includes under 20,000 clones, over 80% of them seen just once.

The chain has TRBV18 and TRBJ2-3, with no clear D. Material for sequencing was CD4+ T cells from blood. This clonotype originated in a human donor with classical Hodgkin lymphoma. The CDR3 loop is CASSPPGSADTQYF. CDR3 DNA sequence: TGTGCCAGCTCACCACCAGGGTCGGCAGATACGCAGTATTTT.